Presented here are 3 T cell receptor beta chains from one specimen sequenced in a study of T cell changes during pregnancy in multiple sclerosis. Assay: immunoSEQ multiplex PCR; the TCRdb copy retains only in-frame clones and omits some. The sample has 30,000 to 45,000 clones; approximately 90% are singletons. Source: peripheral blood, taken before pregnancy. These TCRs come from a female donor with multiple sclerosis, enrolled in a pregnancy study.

The CDR3 bases are TGTGCCAGCCATGGACAGTTTAGCAATCAGCCCCAGCATTTT. It yields the protein CASHGQFSNQPQHF. V usage is TRBV28 and J usage is TRBJ1-5, with D possibly being TRBD1 (6 bases). Germline loops: CDR1 MDHEN, CDR2 SYDVKM. V was shortened by 8 bases and J by 0 bases, with 11 bases between the two germline ends. The CDR3 runs to 14 residues.

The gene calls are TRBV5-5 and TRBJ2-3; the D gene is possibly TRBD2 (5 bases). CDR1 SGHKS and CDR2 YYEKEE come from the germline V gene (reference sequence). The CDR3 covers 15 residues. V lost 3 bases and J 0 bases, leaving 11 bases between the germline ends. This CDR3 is CASSSGITSTDTQYF. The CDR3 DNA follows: TGTGCCAGCAGCTCGGGGATCACTAGCACAGATACGCAGTATTTT. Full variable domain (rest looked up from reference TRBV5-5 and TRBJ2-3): DAGVTQSPTHLIKTRGQQVTLRCSPISGHKSVSWYQQVLGQGPQFIFQYYEKEERGRGNFPDRFSARQFPNYSSELNVNALLLGDSALYLCASSSGITSTDTQYFGPGTRLTVL.

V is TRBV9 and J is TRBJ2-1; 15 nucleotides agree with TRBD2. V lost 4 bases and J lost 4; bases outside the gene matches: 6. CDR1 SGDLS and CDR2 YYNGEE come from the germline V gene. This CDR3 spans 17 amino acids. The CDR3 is CASSSGLAGGSYNEQFF. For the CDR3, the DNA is TGTGCCAGCAGCTCAGGACTAGCGGGAGGGTCGTACAATGAGCAGTTCTTC. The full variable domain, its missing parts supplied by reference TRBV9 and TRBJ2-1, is DSGVTQTPKHLITATGQRVTLRCSPRSGDLSVYWYQQSLDQGLQFLIQYYNGEERAKGNILERFSAQQFPDLHSELNLSSLELGDSALYFCASSSGLAGGSYNEQFFGPGTRLTVL.